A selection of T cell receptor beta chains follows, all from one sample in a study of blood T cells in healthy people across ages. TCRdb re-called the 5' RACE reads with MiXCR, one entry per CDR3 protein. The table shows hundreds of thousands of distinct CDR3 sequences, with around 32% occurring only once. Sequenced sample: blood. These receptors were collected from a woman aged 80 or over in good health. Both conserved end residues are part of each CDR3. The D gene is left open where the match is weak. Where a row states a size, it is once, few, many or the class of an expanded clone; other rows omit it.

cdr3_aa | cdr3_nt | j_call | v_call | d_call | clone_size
CASTESWYGYTF | TGTGCCAGCACGGAAAGTTGGTATGGCTACACCTTC | TRBJ1-2 | TRBV6-6 | - | -
CASSELGGPYNEQFF | TGTGCCAGCAGTGAACTCGGGGGGCCATACAATGAGCAGTTCTTC | TRBJ2-1 | TRBV25-1 | - | many
CASRPQRGEAFF | TGTGCCAGCAGGCCGCAACGAGGCGAAGCTTTCTTT | TRBJ1-1 | TRBV19 | - | -
CASSWSPDQPQHF | TGTGCCAGCAGTTGGTCTCCCGATCAGCCCCAGCATTTT | TRBJ1-5 | TRBV6-6 | - | few
CASSASGSSNYGYTF | TGTGCCAGCAGCGCCTCAGGGAGCTCTAACTATGGCTACACCTTC | TRBJ1-2 | TRBV9 | - | -
CASSFLGLAGDNEQFF | TGTGCCAGCAGTTTCTTGGGACTAGCGGGGGACAATGAGCAGTTCTTC | TRBJ2-1 | TRBV12-3/TRBV12-4 | TRBD2 | -
CASRKTGLNTEAFF | TGTGCCAGCAGGAAGACAGGACTGAACACTGAAGCTTTCTTT | TRBJ1-1 | TRBV6-1 | - | few
CSARDLGGRDDF | TGCAGTGCTAGAGATCTCGGGGGGCGCGATGACTTC | TRBJ2-5 | TRBV20-1 | - | -
CASSQLIGARGETQYF | TGCGCCAGCAGTCAACTAATAGGGGCTAGAGGAGAAACGCAGTATTTT | TRBJ2-3 | TRBV5-1 | - | few
CASSQEGTVYEQYF | TGTGCCAGCAGCCAAGAAGGGACGGTATACGAGCAGTACTTC | TRBJ2-7 | TRBV3-1 | - | many
CASRDGTGINPEQFF | TGTGCCAGCAGGGATGGGACAGGGATAAACCCGGAGCAGTTCTTC | TRBJ2-1 | TRBV6-2/TRBV6-3 | TRBD1 | many
CASKVYNEQFF | TGCGCCAGTAAGGTCTACAATGAGCAGTTCTTC | TRBJ2-1 | TRBV5-1 | - | -
CASHMPIRDNEQFF | TGTGCCAGCCACATGCCCATCCGGGACAATGAGCAGTTCTTC | TRBJ2-1 | TRBV6-2/TRBV6-3 | - | many
CASSPEGPGSNTEAFF | TGCGCCAGCAGTCCCGAAGGGCCAGGCTCGAACACTGAAGCTTTCTTT | TRBJ1-1 | TRBV5-1 | - | many
CSARVQGDRNSPLHF | TGCAGTGCTAGAGTCCAAGGGGACAGGAATTCACCCCTCCACTTT | TRBJ1-6 | TRBV20-1 | TRBD1 | many
CASSWLTDAGEQFF | TGCGCCAGCAGCTGGTTAACGGACGCTGGTGAGCAGTTCTTC | TRBJ2-1 | TRBV5-1 | - | -
CAWSPGPNTEAFF | TGTGCCTGGAGCCCGGGTCCGAACACTGAAGCTTTCTTT | TRBJ1-1 | TRBV30 | - | -
CASSARGGRYEQYF | TGTGCCAGCAGTGCACGGGGGGGCCGCTACGAGCAGTACTTC | TRBJ2-7 | TRBV6-1 | TRBD2 | many
CAWSVREGYSPLHF | TGTGCCTGGAGTGTACGGGAGGGGTATTCACCCCTCCACTTT | TRBJ1-6 | TRBV30 | - | -
CASSFAPLDRGHNYGYTF | TGTGCCAGCAGTTTTGCCCCTCTGGACAGGGGGCATAACTATGGCTACACCTTC | TRBJ1-2 | TRBV27 | TRBD1 | once
CASALNNSPLHF | TGTGCCAGCGCCCTTAATAATTCACCCCTCCACTTT | TRBJ1-6 | TRBV12-3/TRBV12-4 | - | many
CASRRLAGDSYNEQFF | TGTGCCAGCCGTCGGCTAGCGGGGGACTCCTACAATGAGCAGTTCTTC | TRBJ2-1 | TRBV2 | TRBD2 | -
CATSPRTSSYNKQFF | TGTGCCACCAGCCCGAGGACTAGCTCCTACAATAAGCAGTTCTTC | TRBJ2-1 | TRBV24-1 | TRBD2 | -
CASSLRGTDTDTQYF | TGTGCCAGCAGCCTACGAGGGACGGACACAGATACGCAGTATTTT | TRBJ2-3 | TRBV7-7 | - | -
CAIREGTGGRVNEQFF | TGTGCCATCAGGGAAGGGACTGGCGGGAGGGTGAATGAGCAGTTCTTC | TRBJ2-1 | TRBV10-3 | TRBD2 | -
CASSPGAGRNQPQHF | TGTGCCAGCAGCCCTGGGGCTGGGAGGAATCAGCCCCAGCATTTT | TRBJ1-5 | TRBV3-1 | - | -
CASSEGPKVLAYEQYF | TGTGCCAGCAGTGAAGGGCCCAAGGTATTGGCCTACGAGCAGTACTTC | TRBJ2-7 | TRBV2 | - | many
CASTQGTGELFF | TGTGCCAGCACCCAAGGGACCGGGGAGCTGTTTTTT | TRBJ2-2 | TRBV6-2/TRBV6-3 | - | -
CASSLDSPFTDTQYF | TGCGCCAGCAGTCTCGACAGTCCTTTCACAGATACGCAGTATTTT | TRBJ2-3 | TRBV5-1 | - | -
CASSPTRGPMTGANVLTF | TGTGCCAGCAGCCCCACAAGGGGCCCAATGACTGGGGCCAACGTCCTGACTTTC | TRBJ2-6 | TRBV7-3 | - | -
CASNPGVAYEQYF | TGTGCCAGCAATCCGGGGGTGGCCTACGAGCAGTACTTC | TRBJ2-7 | TRBV6-1 | - | -
CASSESAAGELFF | TGTGCCAGCAGTGAATCGGCCGCCGGGGAGCTGTTTTTT | TRBJ2-2 | TRBV2 | - | many
CASSLGTLVGGCDTQYF | TGTGCCAGCAGCTTAGGGACCCTAGTGGGGGGGTGCGATACGCAGTATTTT | TRBJ2-3 | TRBV7-2 | TRBD2 | -
CAISEWTGASLTEAFF | TGTGCCATCAGTGAGTGGACAGGGGCGAGTCTCACTGAAGCTTTCTTT | TRBJ1-1 | TRBV10-3 | TRBD1 | few
CASRRTSQETQYF | TGTGCCAGCAGACGAACTAGTCAGGAGACCCAGTACTTC | TRBJ2-5 | TRBV6-2/TRBV6-3 | - | -
CAWSVPVGFVDTEAFF | TGTGCCTGGAGTGTACCGGTAGGGTTCGTAGACACTGAAGCTTTCTTT | TRBJ1-1 | TRBV30 | - | -
CASSLAPTGGVGNEQFF | TGCGCCAGCAGCCTAGCACCGACAGGGGGCGTTGGTAATGAGCAGTTCTTC | TRBJ2-1 | TRBV4-3 | TRBD1 | many
CASSEARTAKNIQYF | TGTGCCAGCAGTGAAGCCAGGACAGCCAAAAACATTCAGTACTTC | TRBJ2-4 | TRBV6-1 | - | many